This TCR beta chain was recovered during a study of blood T cell repertoires in COVID-19. Germline V gene sequence: CDR1 LGHNT, CDR2 FRNRAP. The CDR3 runs 17 residues. V trimming: 1 base; J trimming: 0 bases; junction bases outside the gene matches: 6. This clone was found once. The protocol was immunoSEQ multiplex PCR, while the TCRdb copy is restricted to in-frame clones and leaves out a portion. The table has 130,000 to 150,000 clones, about 82% seen once. Sequenced input: PBMCs or T cells enriched from blood (not recorded which). This clonotype was obtained from a woman aged 40 to 50 who had recovered from COVID-19. This chain links TRBV12-5 with TRBJ1-3; 7 positions match TRBD1. The CDR3 sequence is CASGLAPPGGSGNTIYF. The DNA of the CDR3 is TGTGCTAGTGGTTTGGCTCCCCCAGGGGGCTCTGGAAACACCATATATTTT.